The sequence of this TCR beta chain was determined in a study of T cell responses to AZD1222 COVID-19 vaccine. CDR3 length equals 18 residues. In germline, CDR1 is SGHVS, CDR2 FNYEAQ. V gave up 5 bases and J gave up 5 bases; unmatched junction bases: 21. Study-level points and caveats: Vaccine-associated CD4 TCRs spanned spike, dominant at 160-218 and 743-854.

This clone came up once. What it binds is unknown. Using immunoSEQ multiplex PCR, the repertoire was profiled, and TCRdb retains in-frame clones only, with some absent. The sample records about 120,000 clones, 70% to 90% being singletons. This chain connects TRBV7-6 to TRBJ2-7; the match to TRBD2 covers 7 bases. The receptor was derived from an adult in good health. Material: peripheral blood, obtained on day 0 of AZD1222 vaccination. The CDR3 reads CASSHRAAGDWFLNEQYF. The DNA of the CDR3 is TGTGCCAGCAGCCACCGGGCCGCGGGAGACTGGTTTTTGAACGAGCAGTACTTC. Combining the CDR3 with reference TRBV7-6 and TRBJ2-7 gives the whole variable domain GAGVSQSPRYKVTKRGQDVALRCDPISGHVSLYWYRQALGQGPEFLTYFNYEAQQDKSGLPNDRFSAERPEGSISTLTIQRTEQRDSAMYRCASSHRAAGDWFLNEQYFGPGTRLTVT.